Only a few counts were recorded for the clone carrying this T cell receptor beta chain. Antigen: not known. This specimen belongs to a study of identical twins. CDR1 is MNHEY and CDR2 is SMNVEV in the germline V gene (reference sequence). Trimming shortened V by 6 bases and J by 5 bases, and 16 bases separated the two germline ends. CDR3 length equals 14 residues. The authors used template switching to add a universal primer site and gave cDNA unique molecular identifiers. TCRdb recomputed calls from the 5' RACE reads with MiXCR, one row per CDR3 protein. The repertoire holds 1.5 million to 2 million distinct CDR3 sequences, around a third seen once, with roughly 0.3% in the top ten. Study-level findings and limits: Models underestimated TCR alpha sharing (out-of-frame) in monozygotic twins. For cord blood, abundant beta clonotypes had fewer insertions, unlike memory repertoires, which showed none. Conclusions came from cross-sectional statistical analysis, not from following the same donors.

This sequence originates from a newborn girl in good health. The sequenced sample was cord blood. This chain connects TRBV27 to TRBJ1-2; TRBD1 might be the D (6 bases). CDR3 in amino acids: CASSPQGSGYGYTF. CDR3 nucleotides: TGTGCCAGCAGCCCACAGGGTTCGGGATATGGCTACACCTTC.